Below are 30 T cell receptor beta chains sequenced from a single sample in a study of T cell clonality in common variable immunodeficiency. The protocol was immunoSEQ multiplex PCR, while the TCRdb copy is restricted to in-frame clones and leaves out a portion. The repertoire shows more than 20,000 clones, none seen only once; the top ten take around 2%. Their antigen targets remain unknown. General study results and limits: Fewer deletions and N-nucleotide insertions were reportedly seen in common variable immunodeficiency TCR beta sequences.

Sequences were obtained from peripheral blood mononuclear cells. The receptors stem from a human donor with common variable immunodeficiency.

This clone was recorded many times. The observed sequence ends 3 residues before the CDR3 terminus, with the missing tail filled in from the germline J gene. The chain uses TRBV19 and TRBJ2-6, with D possibly being TRBD1 (5 bases). V was cut by 7 bases and J by 2 bases, with 12 bases left in between. Germline values: CDR1 LNHDA, CDR2 SQIVND (reference sequence). The CDR3 spans 15 residues. The CDR3 protein is CASTIGVTGANVLTF. CDR3 bases read: TGTGCCAGTACCATAGGGGTTACTGGGGCCAACGTC. The complete variable domain, with remaining parts taken from reference TRBV19 and TRBJ2-6, reads DGGITQSPKYLFRKEGQNVTLSCEQNLNHDAMYWYRQDPGQGLRLIYYSQIVNDFQKGDIAEGYSVSREKKESFPLTVTSAQKNPTAFYLCASTIGVTGANVLTFGAGSRLTVL.

This clone has at least ten counts. Sequencing ends 3 residues short of the CDR3 end; the germline J gene provides the rest. This rearrangement joins TRBV19 to TRBJ2-2, with D perhaps assigned TRBD1 or TRBD2 (5 bases each). The CDR3 runs 15 residues. V was cut by 6 bases and J by 3 bases, with 14 bases left in between. The V gene's germline CDR1 is LNHDA and CDR2 SQIVND (reference sequence). CDR3 sequence reads: CASREGSSHTGELFF. Partial CDR3 DNA: TGTGCCAGTAGAGAGGGGTCTAGTCACACCGGGGAG. Full variable domain (outside the CDR3, taken from reference TRBV19 and TRBJ2-2): DGGITQSPKYLFRKEGQNVTLSCEQNLNHDAMYWYRQDPGQGLRLIYYSQIVNDFQKGDIAEGYSVSREKKESFPLTVTSAQKNPTAFYLCASREGSSHTGELFFGEGSRLTVL.

This clone was observed many times. The sequence runs out 3 residues before the end of the CDR3; the remainder is reconstructed from the germline J gene. This chain links TRBV6-2 or TRBV6-3 with TRBJ2-7, with 10 bases lining up with TRBD1. V shed 7 bases, J shed 5 bases, and the junction held 8 bases outside the gene matches. CDR3 length: 14 residues. CDR1 and CDR2 from the germline V gene are MNHEY and SVGEGT. The CDR3 here is CASTSGQGFHEQYF. The CDR3 bases that were read are TGTGCCAGCACCTCGGGACAGGGGTTCCACGAG.

This clone was counted at least ten times. The CDR3 end falls 3 residues outside the read, so it is completed with the germline J gene. This chain uses TRBV6-1 with TRBJ2-1; no reliable D call. Germline CDR1 is MNHNS and CDR2 is SASEGT. The length of the CDR3 is 14 residues. Trimming stripped 3 bases from V and 0 bases from J, with 6 bases between. CDR3 DNA, as far as it was read: TGTGCCAGCAGTGACTTCCCCTCCTACAATGAG. It encodes CASSDFPSYNE. The whole CDR3 region reads CASSDFPSYNEQFF.

There are many counts of this clone. The sequenced fragment ends 3 residues before the CDR3 boundary, so the rest is inferred from the germline J gene. The genes are TRBV20-1 and TRBJ2-3, with 7 bases that match TRBD2. Germline V lookup: CDR1 DFQATT, CDR2 SNEGSKA (reference sequence). Unmatched junction bases numbered 9, after V lost 7 bases and J lost 5 bases. This CDR3 region has 13 residues. The part of the CDR3 DNA that was read is TGCAGTGTATCCTGGGCGGGGGTAGATACG. Protein sequence: CSVSWAGVDT. The whole CDR3 reads CSVSWAGVDTQYF.

The sample holds many counts of this clone. The sequenced fragment ends 3 residues before the CDR3 boundary, so the rest is inferred from the germline J gene. The chain uses TRBV19 and TRBJ2-3, with 10 nucleotides matching TRBD2. The CDR3 consists of 16 residues. Germline values: CDR1 LNHDA, CDR2 SQIVND (reference sequence). V lost 1 base and J lost 5; bases outside the gene matches: 6. Here the CDR3 reads CASSIGSGGRVDTQYF. The CDR3 DNA, read in part, is TGTGCCAGTAGTATAGGTAGCGGGGGGCGGGTAGATACG.

This clone occurred many times. The observed sequence ends 3 residues before the CDR3 terminus, with the missing tail filled in from the germline J gene. The V and J genes are TRBV6-4 and TRBJ2-3; 8 nucleotides agree with TRBD1. The germline V gene has CDR1 MRHNA and CDR2 SNTAGT. Unmatched junction bases numbered 8, after V lost 5 bases and J lost 4 bases. CDR3 length equals 15 residues. CDR3 bases read: TGTGCCAGCAGTCCTATTGCAGGGGGCGCAGATACG. Translated, it gives CASSPIAGGADT. The entire CDR3 protein is CASSPIAGGADTQYF.

This clone was picked up many times. Sequencing ends 3 residues short of the CDR3 end; the germline J gene provides the rest. The V gene is TRBV5-1, the J gene TRBJ2-3; 10 bases are a match to TRBD2. Germline assignment: CDR1 SGHRS and CDR2 YFSETQ. Germline trimming cut 5 bases from V and 3 bases from J; bases unmatched to any gene: 6. This CDR3 has 15 residues. CDR3 DNA, as far as it was read: TGCGCCAGCAGGTTTAGCGGGGGGCCAACAGATACG. This encodes CASRFSGGPTDT. The full-length CDR3 reads as CASRFSGGPTDTQYF. The complete variable domain, with remaining parts taken from reference TRBV5-1 and TRBJ2-3, reads KAGVTQTPRYLIKTRGQQVTLSCSPISGHRSVSWYQQTPGQGLQFLFEYFSETQRNKGNFPGRFSGRQFSNSRSEMNVSTLELGDSALYLCASRFSGGPTDTQYFGPGTRLTVL.

There are many counts of this clone. The CDR3 is cut off 3 residues early in the read; its end comes from the germline J gene. The chain has TRBV20-1 and TRBJ2-5; D is undetermined. Per the germline V gene, CDR1 is DFQATT and CDR2 is SNEGSKA (reference sequence). The CDR3 has 15 residues. The CDR3 region is CSARDRVPPMETQYF. Partial CDR3 DNA: TGCAGTGCTAGAGATAGGGTTCCCCCAATGGAAACC.

In its sample, this clone was seen many times. The read stops 3 residues short of the end of the CDR3; the missing end is completed from the germline J gene. This chain connects TRBV30 to TRBJ1-1; a weak D match, TRBD1 (5 bases). The CDR3 totals 13 residues. Germline CDR1 reads GTSNPN; CDR2 reads SVGIG (reference sequence). V shed 2 bases and J shed 0 bases, with 7 bases lying between them. CDR3: CAWSRGVNTEAFF. The CDR3 DNA, read in part, is TGTGCCTGGAGTCGGGGGGTGAACACTGAA. The full variable domain, rest sourced from reference TRBV30 and TRBJ1-1, is SQTIHQWPATLVQPVGSPLSLECTVEGTSNPNLYWYRQAAGRGLQLLFYSVGIGQISSEVPQNLSASRPQDRQFILSSKKLLLSDSGFYLCAWSRGVNTEAFFGQGTRLTVV.

This clone was seen repeatedly, ten times or more. The read is 3 residues too short to cover the CDR3 end, so that end is filled in from the germline J gene. The chain combines TRBV6-1 with TRBJ2-1, with D maybe TRBD2 (5 bases). From germline, CDR1 is MNHNS and CDR2 SASEGT. V dropped 8 bases and J dropped 8 bases, with 19 bases sitting between them. CDR3 length: 14 residues. The CDR3 protein is CASGGGLMRDEQFF. The sequenced part of the CDR3 DNA is TGTGCCAGCGGTGGTGGCTTGATGAGGGATGAG.

This clone came up many times. The sequenced CDR3 bases are TGCAGTGCACAGGTCTACAGGAACCTCGGGTACGAG. Its translation is CSAQVYRNLGYE. The entire CDR3 sequence reads CSAQVYRNLGYEQYF. V is TRBV20-1 and J is TRBJ2-7; TRBD1 is a possible D gene (5 bases). From the germline J gene comes the end of the CDR3, since the read stops 3 residues before it. Looked up from germline, CDR1 is DFQATT and CDR2 is SNEGSKA (reference sequence). V lost 6 bases and J 4 bases, leaving 22 bases between the germline ends. The CDR3 has 15 amino acids.

This clone was counted at least ten times. The read stops 3 residues short of the end of the CDR3; the missing end is completed from the germline J gene. The chain has TRBV7-2 and TRBJ2-5, with 8 bases lining up with TRBD2. The CDR3 loop spans 14 amino acids. Trimming cost V 3 bases and J 4 bases; bases outside gene matches: 4. Germline V gene sequence: CDR1 SGHTA, CDR2 FQGNSA. The chain's CDR3 is CASSLGGGSETQYF. Incomplete CDR3 DNA: TGTGCCAGCAGCTTGGGCGGGGGGTCAGAGACC.

This clone showed up many times. The sequence runs out 3 residues before the end of the CDR3; the remainder is reconstructed from the germline J gene. The chain combines TRBV18 with TRBJ1-1; 8 bases are a match to TRBD1. The CDR3 length is 15 residues. Per the germline V gene, CDR1 is KGHSH and CDR2 is LQKENI. J was trimmed by 4 bases and V by 6 bases; bases with no gene match: 10. CDR3 DNA, as far as it was read: TGTGCCAGCTCGCATAGCAGGGGGCAGGGCACTGAA. It encodes CASSHSRGQGTE. The entire CDR3 is CASSHSRGQGTEAFF.

This clone was picked up many times. The read comes to an end 3 residues before the CDR3 does, leaving the germline J gene to fill in the end. The gene calls are TRBV5-1 and TRBJ1-1; D is undetermined. The CDR3 covers 15 residues. Germline CDR1 and CDR2: SGHRS and YFSETQ. Trimming stripped 6 bases from V and 2 bases from J, with 17 bases between. The CDR3 DNA, read in part, is TGCGCCAGCAACTTCCAGACACCCATCAACACTGAA. It encodes CASNFQTPINTE. The whole CDR3 sequence reads CASNFQTPINTEAFF.

Points on this clone: The read falls 3 residues short of the CDR3 end, and the missing part is taken from the germline J gene. The chain links TRBV2 to TRBJ1-3; D uncertain. Germline assignment: CDR1 SNHLY and CDR2 FYNNEI. The CDR3 is made up of 12 amino acids. The V gene lost 6 bases and the J gene lost 0 bases, with 3 bases spanning the gap. CDR3 bases read: TGTGCCAGCAGGGCCTCTGGAAACACC. Translating it yields CASRASGNT. The entire CDR3 is CASRASGNTIYF.

This clone was counted many times. The read stops 3 residues short of the end of the CDR3; the missing end is completed from the germline J gene. V usage is TRBV19 and J usage is TRBJ1-1; 7 bases fit TRBD1. Germline trimming cut 10 bases from V and 0 bases from J; bases unmatched to any gene: 5. The CDR3 extends over 13 amino acids. Germline V gene lookup returns CDR1 LNHDA and CDR2 SQIVND (reference sequence). The CDR3 sequence: CANGTEMNTEAFF. CDR3 DNA (partial): TGTGCCAATGGGACAGAGATGAACACTGAA.

Ten or more counts support this clone. From the germline J gene comes the end of the CDR3, since the read stops 3 residues before it. J is TRBJ1-2 and V is TRBV7-2; no clear D gene. Germline V CDR1 and CDR2: SGHTA, FQGNSA. The CDR3 loop spans 13 amino acids. V lost 4 bases and J 5 bases, leaving 11 bases between the germline ends. CDR3 sequence reads: CASSSTTGYGYTF. The covered CDR3 bases are TGTGCCAGCAGCTCCACTACCGGGTATGGC.

This clone was detected many times. Read coverage stops 3 residues before the CDR3 terminus; the germline J gene supplies the remainder. The rearrangement joins TRBV20-1 to TRBJ1-5, with TRBD1 matching 8 bases. The CDR3 has 17 residues. The V segment lost 0 bases and the J segment 0 bases; nucleotides outside the gene matches: 7. Germline CDR1 DFQATT, CDR2 SNEGSKA (reference sequence). The CDR3 loop reads CSARDLTGDYSNQPQHF. The CDR3 bases that were read are TGCAGTGCTAGAGACTTGACAGGGGATTATAGCAATCAGCCC.

The table lists this clone with many counts. The read halts 3 residues ahead of the CDR3 end, with the missing end drawn from the germline J gene. The V call is TRBV10-3, the J call TRBJ1-2, with 9 bases that match TRBD1. V shed 5 bases, J shed 3 bases, and the junction held 7 bases outside the gene matches. CDR3 size: 15 residues. Germline CDR1 ENHRY, CDR2 SYGVKD. CDR3 amino acids: CAISWDREDHYGYTF. The covered CDR3 bases are TGTGCCATCAGTTGGGACAGGGAGGATCACTATGGC.

This clone was picked up many times. The read comes to an end 3 residues before the CDR3 does, leaving the germline J gene to fill in the end. The gene calls are TRBV7-8 and TRBJ2-1, with unresolved D. V lost 1 base, J lost 0 bases, and 10 bases lay in between. The germline V gene has CDR1 SGHVS and CDR2 FQNEAQ. The CDR3 has 16 amino acids. The sequenced CDR3 bases are TGTGCCAGCAGCTTAGTCGGTCGTAGCTCCTACAATGAG. Protein: CASSLVGRSSYNE. The full CDR3 sequence reads CASSLVGRSSYNEQFF.

In this sample, this clone turned up many times. The sequenced fragment ends 3 residues before the CDR3 boundary, so the rest is inferred from the germline J gene. This chain links TRBV7-2 with TRBJ2-7, with D possibly being TRBD1 (6 bases). Germline V CDR1 and CDR2: SGHTA, FQGNSA. The V end lost 6 bases, the J end lost 0 bases, and 15 bases lay between the germline ends. This CDR3 is built from 15 residues. This CDR3 reads CASSYTGFGSYEQYF. The part of the CDR3 DNA that was read is TGTGCCAGCAGTTACACAGGGTTCGGCTCCTACGAG.

Many counts were recorded for this clone. The read gets to within 3 residues of the CDR3 end, and the germline J gene fills in the rest. The V and J genes are TRBV6-2 or TRBV6-3 and TRBJ2-7; 7 nucleotides agree with TRBD1. Germline V gene data show CDR1 as MNHEY and CDR2 as SVGEGT. CDR3 length equals 16 residues. J was trimmed by 0 bases and V by 4 bases; bases with no gene match: 9. The CDR3 DNA, read in part, is TGTGCCAGCAGTTCGGTGGGACAGATATCCTCCTACGAG. This codes for CASSSVGQISSYE. The entire CDR3 protein is CASSSVGQISSYEQYF.

A word on this clone: The missing CDR3 end, 3 residues past where the read stops, is filled in from the germline J gene. The rearrangement joins TRBV27 to TRBJ2-7, with D possibly TRBD1 on 5 matching bases. Germline V lookup: CDR1 MNHEY, CDR2 SMNVEV (reference sequence). The CDR3 consists of 14 residues. V was trimmed by 2 bases and J by 2 bases, leaving 10 bases between them. The covered CDR3 bases are TGTGCCAGCAGTTTAGGCAGGGCGGCCTACGAG. Protein product: CASSLGRAAYE. The entire CDR3 reads CASSLGRAAYEQYF.

This clone has ten or more counts. The read falls 3 residues short of the CDR3 end, and the missing part is taken from the germline J gene. The gene calls are TRBV4-1 and TRBJ1-4; D may be TRBD1 (6 bases). Germline-derived CDR1 and CDR2 are MGHRA and YSYEKL. The length of the CDR3 is 16 residues. V lost 4 bases and J 7 bases, leaving 19 bases between the germline ends. CDR3 bases read: TGCGCCAGCAGCCCTAACTTCCAGGGAGGGGGTGAAAAA. Translation: CASSPNFQGGGEK. The CDR3 as a whole reads CASSPNFQGGGEKLFF.

The table lists this clone with many counts. The CDR3 is cut off 3 residues early in the read; its end comes from the germline J gene. The chain recombines TRBV7-2 with TRBJ1-2; 9 bases are shared with TRBD1. V lost 5 bases, J lost 1 base, and 5 bases stayed unmatched. The CDR3 runs to 15 residues. Germline lookup yields CDR1 SGHTA and CDR2 FQGNSA. The CDR3 bases that were read are TGTGCCAGCAGCCCCCCGACAGGGGGTAACTATGGC. It codes for CASSPPTGGNYG. The full CDR3 is CASSPPTGGNYGYTF.

This clone appeared many times. The read falls 3 residues short of the CDR3 end, and the missing part is taken from the germline J gene. The chain carries TRBV12-3 or TRBV12-4 and TRBJ2-7; TRBD1 aligns across 7 bases. CDR3 length: 15 amino acids. V shed 2 bases and J 3 bases; nucleotides not matched to a gene: 7. Incomplete CDR3 DNA: TGTGCCAGCAGTTTAAGGGACAGACGAGACTACGAG. This gives the protein CASSLRDRRDYE. The entire CDR3 protein reads CASSLRDRRDYEQYF.

This clone was recorded many times. The read is 3 residues too short to cover the CDR3 end, so that end is filled in from the germline J gene. The V call is TRBV6-2 or TRBV6-3, the J call TRBJ2-2; D possibly corresponds to TRBD1 (7 bases). The CDR3 is 14 residues long. The germline gives CDR1 MNHEY, CDR2 SVGEGT. The V end lost 8 bases, the J end lost 5 bases, and 15 bases lay between the germline ends. The part of the CDR3 DNA that was read is TGTGCCAGCCGCGGGGCAGGGGGAACCGGGGAG. Its translation is CASRGAGGTGE. Given in full, the CDR3 is CASRGAGGTGELFF.

The table lists this clone with many counts. Read sequence stops 3 residues before the CDR3 end, and the germline J gene provides the missing end. The rearrangement uses TRBV7-2 and TRBJ2-1; D gene ambiguous. Trimming shortened V by 6 bases and J by 4 bases, and 4 bases separated the two germline ends. Germline-derived CDR1 and CDR2 are SGHTA and FQGNSA. The CDR3 spans 11 residues. The CDR3 DNA, read in part, is TGTGCCAGCAGGCAGTACAATGAG. It encodes CASRQYNE. The entire CDR3 protein is CASRQYNEQFF. The variable domain in full, with the rest retrieved from reference TRBV7-2 and TRBJ2-1, is GAGVSQSPSNKVTEKGKDVELRCDPISGHTALYWYRQSLGQGLEFLIYFQGNSAPDKSGLPSDRFSAERTGGSVSTLTIQRTQQEDSAVYLCASRQYNEQFFGPGTRLTVL.

This clone was seen many times. The read comes to an end 3 residues before the CDR3 does, leaving the germline J gene to fill in the end. This sequence joins TRBV5-1 and TRBJ1-1, with a weak D call TRBD1 (5 bases). Trimming shortened V by 1 base and J by 0 bases, and 19 bases separated the two germline ends. Germline CDR1 SGHRS, CDR2 YFSETQ. CDR3 length equals 18 residues. The DNA read from the CDR3 is TGCGCCAGCAGCTTGATTAGTTGGGGCAGGAGAATGAACACTGAA. The encoded protein is CASSLISWGRRMNTE. The full CDR3 is CASSLISWGRRMNTEAFF.